This T cell receptor beta chain was sequenced for a study of vaccination effects on CD4 cells after COVID-19. Whole-study results and caveats: Late post-vaccination samples showed marked contraction of infection- and vaccine-induced clones.

The germline CDR1 and CDR2 sequences are KGHDR and SFDVKD. The CDR3 loop spans 13 amino acids. V was clipped by 3 bases and J by 6 bases, with 10 bases between them. Generated by immunoSEQ multiplex PCR, the TCRdb table keeps only in-frame clones and is missing some. Seen here are roughly 76,000 clones, 74% observed once, and the top ten hold roughly 1.9%. Comment on this clone: What it binds is not known.

Sequencing followed a ViraFEST assay step that expanded antigen-specific CD4+ T cells with viral peptide pools. Following a roughly 9-day culture, CD4+ T cells were purified. With roughly 10 ug/ml peptides and roughly 9.3 IU/ml IL-2, over 1.5 million PBMC per well were cultured. Half-medium changes using IL-2 medium occurred on days 3 and 7. The sequence came from a human donor who received a COVID-19 vaccine. The material sequenced was CD4+ T cells from PBMCs cultured with HCoV-229E spike peptides, taken before COVID-19 vaccination. This chain joins TRBV24-1 and TRBJ1-2; the D is unclear. DNA for the CDR3: TGTGCCACCAGTGATCCCCGTGGGGATGGCTACACCTTC. It encodes CATSDPRGDGYTF.